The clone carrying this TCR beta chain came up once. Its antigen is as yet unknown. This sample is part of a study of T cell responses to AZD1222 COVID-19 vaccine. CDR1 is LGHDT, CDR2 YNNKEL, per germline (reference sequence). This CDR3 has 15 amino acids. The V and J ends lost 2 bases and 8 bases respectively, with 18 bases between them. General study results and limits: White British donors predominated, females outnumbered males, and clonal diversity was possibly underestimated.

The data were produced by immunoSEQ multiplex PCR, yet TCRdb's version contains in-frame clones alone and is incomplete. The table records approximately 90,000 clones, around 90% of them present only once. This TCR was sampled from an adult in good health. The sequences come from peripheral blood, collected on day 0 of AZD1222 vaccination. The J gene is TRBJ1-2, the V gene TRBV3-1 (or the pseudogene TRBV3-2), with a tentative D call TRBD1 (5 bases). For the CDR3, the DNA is TGTGCCAGCAGCCAAAGAGGCGTGGGGCGTGGAGGCTACACCTTC. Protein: CASSQRGVGRGGYTF.